This passage covers 8 T cell receptor beta chains from one sample sequenced in a study of regulatory T cells in long-lasting Graves disease. Sample time point: newly diagnosed GD, antithyroid drugs for less than 3 months. PBMC-derived RNA was used for the TCR library. Construction of the TCR beta libraries employed iRepertoire HTBI primers in conjunction with Arm-PCR of CDR3 regions. One entry per CDR3 protein results from TCRdb running MiXCR on the multiplex PCR reads. Of more than 350,000 distinct CDR3 sequences in the sample, approximately 15% are singletons; the top ten hold 16%. The data also belong to a second study, concerning T cells in Graves' hyperthyroidism and ophthalmopathy.

Material: peripheral blood mononuclear cells (PBMCs), obtained at new diagnosis, from a patient treated with antithyroid drugs. All receptors come from a woman in her twenties or thirties with Graves disease.

This clonotype was counted at least ten times. The rearrangement joins TRBV7-2 to TRBJ2-7; 7 bases agree with TRBD2. V lost 3 bases, J lost 0 bases, and 8 bases stayed unmatched. The CDR3 is 16 residues long. Germline assignment: CDR1 SGHTA and CDR2 FQGNSA. CDR3 DNA sequence: TGTGCCAGCAGCTTCGCGTTTCTAGCGGACTCCTACGAGCAGTACTTC. Translated, it gives CASSFAFLADSYEQYF. Filled out from reference TRBV7-2 and TRBJ2-7, the complete variable domain reads GAGVSQSPSNKVTEKGKDVELRCDPISGHTALYWYRQSLGQGLEFLIYFQGNSAPDKSGLPSDRFSAERTGGSVSTLTIQRTQQEDSAVYLCASSFAFLADSYEQYFGPGTRLTVT.

In this sample, this clonotype turned up many times. The chain couples TRBV4-1 to TRBJ2-7; D is unclear. Trimming removed 4 bases at V and 1 base at J, with 11 bases between. This CDR3 is 14 amino acids long. The germline CDR1 and CDR2 sequences are MGHRA and YSYEKL. The DNA of the CDR3 is TGCGCCAGCAGCCGGTCGAGTCAGTCCTACGAGCAGTACTTC. Translation: CASSRSSQSYEQYF.

The rearrangement uses TRBV9 and TRBJ2-2; 9 bases map to TRBD1. Germline CDR1 and CDR2: SGDLS and YYNGEE. The ends lost 3 bases at V and 1 base at J; junction bases unmatched: 4. CDR3 length equals 16 residues. In DNA, the CDR3 is TGTGCCAGCAGCGCGCCGGGACAGGGGAACACCGGGGAGCTGTTTTTT. Its translation: CASSAPGQGNTGELFF.

In its sample, this clonotype was seen many times. The chain links TRBV7-2 to TRBJ2-3, with D perhaps TRBD1 or TRBD2 (6 bases each). The CDR3 totals 13 residues. Germline CDR1 SGHTA, CDR2 FQGNSA. Trimming removed 11 bases at V and 2 bases at J, with 14 bases between. This chain's CDR3 is CAGGGGTTDTQYF. DNA for the CDR3: TGTGCCGGGGGCGGCGGGACCACAGATACGCAGTATTTT.

This chain connects TRBV6-5 to TRBJ2-7; TRBD1 matches 11 bases. CDR3 size: 14 residues. V lost 1 base to trimming and J lost 6 bases; unmatched junction nucleotides: 2. Germline lookup yields CDR1 MNHEY and CDR2 SVGAGI. The CDR3 loop is CASSYLDRGLEQYF. CDR3 nucleotide sequence: TGTGCCAGCAGTTACTTGGACAGGGGGCTCGAGCAGTACTTC.

This clonotype was detected a few times. The chain couples TRBV19 to TRBJ2-3; TRBD2 agrees at 9 bases. The V segment lost 5 bases and the J segment 4 bases; nucleotides outside the gene matches: 10. Germline CDR1 is LNHDA and CDR2 is SQIVND (reference sequence). This CDR3 region has 16 residues. The CDR3 is CASSPSSGRPPDTQYF. The CDR3 DNA reads TGTGCCAGTAGTCCCAGTAGCGGGAGACCCCCAGATACGCAGTATTTT.

This clonotype was seen ten or more times. The chain couples TRBV20-1 to TRBJ2-1; D gene unclear. The ends were cut back, 1 base at V and 6 bases at J, with 4 bases in the middle. This CDR3 is built from 11 residues. Per germline, CDR1 DFQATT and CDR2 SNEGSKA (reference sequence). DNA of the CDR3: TGCAGTGCTAGAGGATTCAATGAGCAGTTCTTC. It yields the protein CSARGFNEQFF.

The table lists this clonotype with many counts. The chain uses TRBV9 and TRBJ2-5; D might be TRBD2 (5 bases). Trimming shortened V by 4 bases and J by 7 bases, and 14 bases separated the two germline ends. The CDR3 length is 13 residues. From germline, CDR1 is SGDLS and CDR2 YYNGEE. The DNA of the CDR3 is TGTGCCAGCAGCCCGGAGGATTCGGGGACCCAGTACTTC. This gives the protein CASSPEDSGTQYF.